This T cell receptor (beta chain) was obtained from a study of blood T cell repertoires in COVID-19. Study context: Material from acute and convalescent COVID-19 was sourced from the United States, Italy and Spain. Sources were T cells, B-cell-depleted T cells, or PBMCs; the material itself was cDNA or gDNA.

CDR3 size: 14 residues. Per germline, CDR1 WNHNN and CDR2 SYGVQD (reference sequence). V gave up 10 bases and J gave up 4 bases, with 19 bases separating them. A single count supports this clone. In the original analysis: From reference gene primer amplification, estimates of nucleated cell counts were derived. The data were produced by immunoSEQ multiplex PCR, yet TCRdb's version contains in-frame clones alone and is incomplete. The V and J calls and clone size were taken over from that table, and D and trimming were inferred from the DNA. The data contain roughly 50,000 clones, 84% of them singletons.

This receptor was identified in a woman of 80 years or more with acute or convalescent COVID-19. The J gene is TRBJ1-2, the V gene TRBV10-1; D remains ambiguous. Specimen: peripheral blood. Here the CDR3 DNA reads TGCGCCACCTATCCGGGAGGAGGATGCTATGGCTACACCTTC. This sequence encodes CATYPGGGCYGYTF.